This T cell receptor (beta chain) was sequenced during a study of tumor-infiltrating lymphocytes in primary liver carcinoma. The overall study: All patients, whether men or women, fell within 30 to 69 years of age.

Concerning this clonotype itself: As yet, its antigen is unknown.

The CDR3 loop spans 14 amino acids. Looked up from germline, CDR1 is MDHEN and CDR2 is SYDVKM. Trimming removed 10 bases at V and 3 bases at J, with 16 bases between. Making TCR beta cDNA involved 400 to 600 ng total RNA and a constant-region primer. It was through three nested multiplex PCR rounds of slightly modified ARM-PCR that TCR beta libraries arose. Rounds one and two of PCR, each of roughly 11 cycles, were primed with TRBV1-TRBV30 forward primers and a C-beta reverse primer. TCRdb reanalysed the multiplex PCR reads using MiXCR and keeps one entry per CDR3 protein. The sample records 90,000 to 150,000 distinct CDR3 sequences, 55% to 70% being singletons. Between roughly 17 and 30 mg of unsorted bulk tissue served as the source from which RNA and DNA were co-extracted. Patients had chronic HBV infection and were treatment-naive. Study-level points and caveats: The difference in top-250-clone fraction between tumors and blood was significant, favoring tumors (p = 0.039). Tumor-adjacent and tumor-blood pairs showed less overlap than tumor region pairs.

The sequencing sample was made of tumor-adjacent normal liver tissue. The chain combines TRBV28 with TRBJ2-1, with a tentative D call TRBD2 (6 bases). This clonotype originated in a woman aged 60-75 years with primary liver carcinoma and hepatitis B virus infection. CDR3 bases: TGTGCCAACAGATTCGGGACTCGCTACAATGAGCAGTTCTTC. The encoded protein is CANRFGTRYNEQFF.